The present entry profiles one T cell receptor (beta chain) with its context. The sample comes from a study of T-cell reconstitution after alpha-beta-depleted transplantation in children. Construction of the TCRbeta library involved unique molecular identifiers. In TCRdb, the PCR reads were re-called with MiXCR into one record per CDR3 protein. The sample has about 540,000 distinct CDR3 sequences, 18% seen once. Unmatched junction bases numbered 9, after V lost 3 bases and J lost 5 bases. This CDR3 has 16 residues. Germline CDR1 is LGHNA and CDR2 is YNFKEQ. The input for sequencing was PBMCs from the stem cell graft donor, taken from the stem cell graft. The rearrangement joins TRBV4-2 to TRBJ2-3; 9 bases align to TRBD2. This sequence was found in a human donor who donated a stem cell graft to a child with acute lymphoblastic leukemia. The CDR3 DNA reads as TGTGCCAGCAGCCAGGCCGGGACTAGCCTAGGAGATACGCAGTATTTT. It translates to CASSQAGTSLGDTQYF.